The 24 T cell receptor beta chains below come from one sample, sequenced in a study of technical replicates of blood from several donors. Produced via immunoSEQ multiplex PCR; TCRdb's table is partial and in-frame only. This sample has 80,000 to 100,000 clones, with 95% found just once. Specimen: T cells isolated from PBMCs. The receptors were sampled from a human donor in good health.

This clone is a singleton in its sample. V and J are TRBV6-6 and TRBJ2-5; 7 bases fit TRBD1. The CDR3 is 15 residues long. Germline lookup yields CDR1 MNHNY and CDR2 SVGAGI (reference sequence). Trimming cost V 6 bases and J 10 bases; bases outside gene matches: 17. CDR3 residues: CASREQGSGKGSQYF. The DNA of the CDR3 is TGTGCCAGCAGGGAACAGGGGTCTGGAAAGGGAAGCCAGTACTTC.

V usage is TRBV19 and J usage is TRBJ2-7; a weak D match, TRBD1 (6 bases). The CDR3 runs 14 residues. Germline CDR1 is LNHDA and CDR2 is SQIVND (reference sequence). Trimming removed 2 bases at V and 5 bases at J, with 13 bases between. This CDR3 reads CASSIPGDVDEQYF. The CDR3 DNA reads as TGTGCCAGTAGTATACCAGGGGATGTGGACGAGCAGTACTTC.

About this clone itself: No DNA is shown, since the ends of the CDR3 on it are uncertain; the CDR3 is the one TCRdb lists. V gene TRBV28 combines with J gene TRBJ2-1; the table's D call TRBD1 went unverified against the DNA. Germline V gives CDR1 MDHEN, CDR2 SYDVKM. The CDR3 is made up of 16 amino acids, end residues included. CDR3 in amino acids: CASSFDRGLSLDEQFF.

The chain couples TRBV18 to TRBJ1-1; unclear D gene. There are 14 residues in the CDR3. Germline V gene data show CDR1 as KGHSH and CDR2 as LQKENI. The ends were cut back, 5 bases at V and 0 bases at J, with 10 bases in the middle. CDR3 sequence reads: CASSSTLVNTEAFF. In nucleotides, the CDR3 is TGTGCCAGCTCATCGACACTCGTGAACACTGAAGCTTTCTTT.

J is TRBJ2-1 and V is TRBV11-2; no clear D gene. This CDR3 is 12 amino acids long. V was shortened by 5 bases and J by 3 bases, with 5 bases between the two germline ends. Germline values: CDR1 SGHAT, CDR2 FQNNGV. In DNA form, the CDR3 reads TGTGCCAGCAGCCCAGGCTACAATGAGCAGTTCTTC. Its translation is CASSPGYNEQFF.

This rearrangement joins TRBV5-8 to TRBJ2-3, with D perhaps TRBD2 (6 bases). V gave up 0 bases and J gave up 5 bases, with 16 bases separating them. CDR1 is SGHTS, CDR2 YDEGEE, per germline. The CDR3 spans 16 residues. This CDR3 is CASSLGAGDSLDTQYF. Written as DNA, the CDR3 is TGTGCCAGCAGCTTGGGCGCCGGGGACTCGTTAGATACGCAGTATTTT.

CDR3 sequence (DNA): TGCGCCAGCAGCTTGGACAGGCACTACGAGCAGTACTTC. It yields the protein CASSLDRHYEQYF. V and J are TRBV10-1 and TRBJ2-7, with 7 bases that match TRBD1. CDR3 length: 13 amino acids. J gave up 3 bases and V 6 bases, and 5 bases lay outside the gene matches. The germline gives CDR1 WNHNN, CDR2 SYGVQD (reference sequence).

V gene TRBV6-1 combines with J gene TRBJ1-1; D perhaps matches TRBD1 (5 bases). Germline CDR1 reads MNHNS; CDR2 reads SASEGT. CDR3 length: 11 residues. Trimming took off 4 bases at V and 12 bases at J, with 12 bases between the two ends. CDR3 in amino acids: CASSVPGGPFF. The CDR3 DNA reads TGTGCCAGCAGTGTTCCGGGGGGACCTTTCTTT.

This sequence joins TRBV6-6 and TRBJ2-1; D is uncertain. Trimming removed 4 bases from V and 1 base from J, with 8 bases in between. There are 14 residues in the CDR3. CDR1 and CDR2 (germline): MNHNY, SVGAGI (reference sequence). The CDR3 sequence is CASSFAKSYNEQFF. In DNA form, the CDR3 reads TGTGCCAGCAGTTTTGCGAAATCCTACAATGAGCAGTTCTTC.

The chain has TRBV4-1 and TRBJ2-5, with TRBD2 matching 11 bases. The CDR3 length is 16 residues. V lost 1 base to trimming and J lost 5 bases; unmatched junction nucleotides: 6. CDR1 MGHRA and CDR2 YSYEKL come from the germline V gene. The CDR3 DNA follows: TGCGCCAGCAGCCAAGGGCCTAGCGGGGGGAGGGAGACCCAGTACTTC. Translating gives CASSQGPSGGRETQYF.

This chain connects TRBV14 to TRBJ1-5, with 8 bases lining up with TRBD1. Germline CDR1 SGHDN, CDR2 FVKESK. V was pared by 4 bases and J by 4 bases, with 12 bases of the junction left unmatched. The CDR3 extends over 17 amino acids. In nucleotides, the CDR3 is TGTGCCAGCAGCCTCGTCTACCGGACAGGGATGAATCAGCCCCAGCATTTT. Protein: CASSLVYRTGMNQPQHF.

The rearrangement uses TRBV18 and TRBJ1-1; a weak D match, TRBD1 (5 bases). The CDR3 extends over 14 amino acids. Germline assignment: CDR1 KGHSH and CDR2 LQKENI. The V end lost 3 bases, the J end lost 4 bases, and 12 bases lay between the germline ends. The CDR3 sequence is CASSPGRGGTEAFF. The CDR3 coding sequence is TGTGCCAGCTCACCGGGGCGGGGAGGCACTGAAGCTTTCTTT.

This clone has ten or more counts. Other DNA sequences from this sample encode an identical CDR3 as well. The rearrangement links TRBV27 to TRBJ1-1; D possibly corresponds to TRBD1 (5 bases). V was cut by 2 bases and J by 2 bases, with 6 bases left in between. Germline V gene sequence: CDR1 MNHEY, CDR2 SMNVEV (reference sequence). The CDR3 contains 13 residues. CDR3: CASSLQGNTEAFF. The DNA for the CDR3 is TGTGCCAGCAGTTTACAGGGTAACACTGAAGCTTTCTTT.

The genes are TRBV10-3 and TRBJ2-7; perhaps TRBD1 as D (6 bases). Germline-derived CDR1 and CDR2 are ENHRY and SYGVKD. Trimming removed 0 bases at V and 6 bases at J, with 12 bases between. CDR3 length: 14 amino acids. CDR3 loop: CAISESDSVIEQYF. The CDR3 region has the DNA TGTGCCATCAGTGAGTCGGACAGCGTTATCGAGCAGTACTTC.

The CDR3 DNA follows: TGTGCCAGCAGCCCCCTAGGTCCCCTGTACGGCGGAAACACCATATATTTT. It codes for CASSPLGPLYGGNTIYF. This chain uses TRBV7-2 with TRBJ1-3; D uncertain. The CDR3 extends over 17 amino acids. V was cut by 5 bases and J by 4 bases, with 21 bases left in between. CDR1 SGHTA and CDR2 FQGNSA come from the germline V gene.

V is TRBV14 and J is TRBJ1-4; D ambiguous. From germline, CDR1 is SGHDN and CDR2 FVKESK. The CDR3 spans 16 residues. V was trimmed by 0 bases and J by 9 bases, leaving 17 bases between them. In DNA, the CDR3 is TGTGCCAGCAGCCAAGATATCCTTGGGCCTACACAAAAACTGTTTTTT. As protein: CASSQDILGPTQKLFF.

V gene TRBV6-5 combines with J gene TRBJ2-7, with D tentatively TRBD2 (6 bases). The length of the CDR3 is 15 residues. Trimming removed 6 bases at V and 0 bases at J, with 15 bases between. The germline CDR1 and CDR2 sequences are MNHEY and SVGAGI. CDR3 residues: CASSHGGGSSYEQYF. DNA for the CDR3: TGTGCCAGCAGCCACGGAGGAGGGAGCTCCTACGAGCAGTACTTC.

This chain's CDR3 is CASSQVNRDYEQYF. CDR3 bases: TGCGCCAGCAGCCAAGTAAACAGGGACTACGAGCAGTACTTC. The chain employs TRBV4-1 and TRBJ2-7, with D possibly matching TRBD1 (6 bases). V lost 1 base and J lost 3, with 10 bases in between. Germline values: CDR1 MGHRA, CDR2 YSYEKL. The CDR3 runs 14 residues.

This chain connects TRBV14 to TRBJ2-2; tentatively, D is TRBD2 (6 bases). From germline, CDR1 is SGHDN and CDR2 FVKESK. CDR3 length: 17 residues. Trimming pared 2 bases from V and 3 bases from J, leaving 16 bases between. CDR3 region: CASSQIEEGLYTGELFF. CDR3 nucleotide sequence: TGTGCCAGCAGCCAAATTGAGGAGGGCCTTTACACCGGGGAGCTGTTTTTT. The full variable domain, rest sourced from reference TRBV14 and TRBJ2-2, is EAGVTQFPSHSVIEKGQTVTLRCDPISGHDNLYWYRRVMGKEIKFLLHFVKESKQDESGMPNNRFLAERTGGTYSTLKVQPAELEDSGVYFCASSQIEEGLYTGELFFGEGSRLTVL.

In DNA, the CDR3 is TGTGCCAGCGGGAGGATCACAGATACGCAGTATTTT. It encodes CASGRITDTQYF. The chain links TRBV7-8 to TRBJ2-3; tentatively, D is TRBD2 (6 bases). The germline V gene has CDR1 SGHVS and CDR2 FQNEAQ. The CDR3 has 12 amino acids. V was shortened by 8 bases and J by 2 bases, with 8 bases between the two germline ends. Full variable domain (outside the CDR3, taken from reference TRBV7-8 and TRBJ2-3): GAGVSQSPRYKVAKRGQDVALRCDPISGHVSLFWYQQALGQGPEFLTYFQNEAQLDKSGLPSDRFFAERPEGSVSTLKIQRTQQEDSAVYLCASGRITDTQYFGPGTRLTVL.

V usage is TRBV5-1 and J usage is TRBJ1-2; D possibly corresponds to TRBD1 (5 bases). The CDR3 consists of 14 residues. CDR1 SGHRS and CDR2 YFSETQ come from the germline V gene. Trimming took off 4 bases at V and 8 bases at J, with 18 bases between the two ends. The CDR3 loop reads CASSPSTGVEGYTF. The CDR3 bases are TGCGCCAGCAGCCCATCGACGGGGGTAGAGGGCTACACCTTC.

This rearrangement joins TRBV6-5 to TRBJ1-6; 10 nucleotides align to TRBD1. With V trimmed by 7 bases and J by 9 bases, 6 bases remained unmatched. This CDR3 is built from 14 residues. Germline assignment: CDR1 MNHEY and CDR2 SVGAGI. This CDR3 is CASTVDRGRSPLHF. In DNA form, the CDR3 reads TGTGCCAGCACGGTAGACAGGGGGCGTTCACCCCTCCACTTT.

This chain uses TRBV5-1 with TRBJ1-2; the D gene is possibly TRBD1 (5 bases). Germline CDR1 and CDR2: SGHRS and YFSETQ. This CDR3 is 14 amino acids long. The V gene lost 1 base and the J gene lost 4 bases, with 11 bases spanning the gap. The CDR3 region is CASSLSGGVYGYTF. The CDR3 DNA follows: TGCGCCAGCAGCTTGTCCGGGGGAGTCTATGGCTACACCTTC.

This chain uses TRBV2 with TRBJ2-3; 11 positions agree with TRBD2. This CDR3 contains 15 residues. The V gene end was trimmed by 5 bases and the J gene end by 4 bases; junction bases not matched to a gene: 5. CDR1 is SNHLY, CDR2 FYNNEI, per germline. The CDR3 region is CASSSLAGGPDTQYF. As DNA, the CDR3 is TGTGCCAGCAGTTCCTTAGCGGGGGGGCCAGATACGCAGTATTTT.